This T cell receptor (beta chain) was found in a study of T cells expressing NK-cell markers. Findings of the study overall: These clonotypes additionally ranked first within the CD3+CD56-NKG2C+ fraction of a handful of donors. Whether expanded NKG2C-expressing T cell clones recognize HCMV is unknown.

Regarding this clonotype: Its specificity is not known.

CDR3 length: 16 amino acids. In germline, CDR1 is SGHNT, CDR2 YENEEA. Synthesis of TCR beta cDNA relied on 5'RACE template switching carrying UMIs. TCRdb reprocessed the 5' RACE reads and stores each CDR3 protein as one record, lacking DNA. The sample table includes some 460,000 distinct CDR3 sequences. This clonotype originated in a woman aged 45-60 years in good health. The rearrangement uses TRBV11-3 and TRBJ2-3; TCRdb indicates TRBD2, and absent DNA this call remains unverified. The sequenced material came from blood T cells: a sorted CD56 or NKG2C T cell subset, CD4+ or CD8+ T cells, or bulk PBMC T cells (not recorded which). The CDR3 is CASSSNGLFTTDTQYF. Looking up the rest from reference TRBV11-3 and TRBJ2-3 gives the full variable domain: EAGVVQSPRYKIIEKKQPVAFWCNPISGHNTLYWYLQNLGQGPELLIRYENEEAVDDSQLPKDRFSAERLKGVDSTLKIQPAELGDSAVYLCASSSNGLFTTDTQYFGPGTRLTVL.